One sample yielded the 26 T cell receptor beta chains listed below, sequenced in a study of T cells in Graves' hyperthyroidism and ophthalmopathy. There were TCR beta CDR3 regions amplified from RNA transcripts. The primer set for the first-round RT-PCR of the TCR CDR3 was HTBI. TCRdb called the multiplex PCR reads again in MiXCR, with one record for every CDR3 protein. The profile shows about 760,000 distinct CDR3 sequences, roughly a third of them singletons. Material for sequencing was blood. The receptor source for this set is a woman aged 40-49 years with Graves' hyperthyroidism.

The genes are TRBV7-2 and TRBJ2-3; a weak D match, TRBD2 (5 bases). Germline V gene sequence: CDR1 SGHTA, CDR2 FQGNSA. Trimming pared 4 bases from V and 5 bases from J, leaving 16 bases between. This CDR3 has 15 residues. This chain's CDR3 is CASSSDPSLLDTQYF. CDR3 nucleotides: TGTGCCAGCAGCTCCGATCCTAGCCTGTTAGATACGCAGTATTTT.

This clonotype has only a few counts. This chain links TRBV5-6 with TRBJ1-1, with a weak D call TRBD1 (6 bases). The ends were cut back, 1 base at V and 4 bases at J, with 11 bases in the middle. The CDR3 is 14 residues long. The germline gives CDR1 SGHDT, CDR2 YYEEEE. The CDR3 nucleotides are TGTGCCAGCAGCTTGACGGGGGCTCGCACTGAAGCTTTCTTT. It codes for CASSLTGARTEAFF. Filled out from reference TRBV5-6 and TRBJ1-1, the complete variable domain reads DAGVTQSPTHLIKTRGQQVTLRCSPKSGHDTVSWYQQALGQGPQFIFQYYEEEERQRGNFPDRFSGHQFPNYSSELNVNALLLGDSALYLCASSLTGARTEAFFGQGTRLTVV.

In this sample, this clonotype turned up a few times. This chain connects TRBV7-2 to TRBJ1-5; 7 nucleotides line up with TRBD1. The V segment lost 5 bases and the J segment 0 bases; nucleotides outside the gene matches: 10. The CDR3 is 17 amino acids. Germline assignment: CDR1 SGHTA and CDR2 FQGNSA. The CDR3 protein is CASSQGLGQVSNQPQHF. The CDR3 DNA is TGTGCCAGCAGCCAGGGGCTTGGACAGGTTAGCAATCAGCCCCAGCATTTT.

This clonotype has ten or more counts. The CDR3 bases are TGTGCCAGCAGCTTAGGCAGGGTAGATAATTCACCCCTCCACTTT. This codes for CASSLGRVDNSPLHF. The V call is TRBV7-2, the J call TRBJ1-6; D possibly corresponds to TRBD1 (5 bases). This CDR3 is 15 amino acids long. Between the trimmed V and J ends, which lost 1 base and 5 bases, there was a span of 9 bases. The germline gives CDR1 SGHTA, CDR2 FQGNSA.

This clonotype has ten or more counts. V usage is TRBV10-3 and J usage is TRBJ1-3, with TRBD1 matching over 7 bases. Germline V lookup: CDR1 ENHRY, CDR2 SYGVKD. The J segment lost 0 bases and the V segment lost 10 bases, leaving 12 bases of the junction unmatched. The length of the CDR3 is 16 residues. CDR3 loop: CATLLGQTSSGNTIYF. CDR3 in DNA: TGTGCCACGCTCCTGGGACAGACCAGCTCTGGAAACACCATATATTTT.

Regarding this clonotype: A read error may be the cause here, since a much bigger clone is one base away. The rearrangement uses TRBV10-3 and TRBJ2-7; a weak D match, TRBD2 (6 bases). V lost 8 bases to trimming and J lost 2 bases, with 13 bases between them. Germline V CDR1 and CDR2: ENHRY, SYGVKD. This CDR3 region has 13 residues. The CDR3 nucleotides read TGTGCCATCCTTAAGGGCGGGGCCTACGAGCAGTACTTC. This translates into CAILKGGAYEQYF.

The chain employs TRBV6-2 or TRBV6-3 and TRBJ2-2; D unresolved. The CDR3 is 13 residues long. V lost 5 bases and J lost 7, with 11 bases in between. Germline-derived CDR1 and CDR2 are MNHEY and SVGEGT. Here the CDR3 DNA reads TGTGCCAGCAGTAATCGGAAGAGCGGGGAGCTGTTTTTT. This translates into CASSNRKSGELFF.

The rearrangement links TRBV2 to TRBJ2-7; D may be TRBD1 (6 bases). The CDR3 totals 10 residues. In germline, CDR1 is SNHLY, CDR2 FYNNEI. Trimming stripped 8 bases from V and 7 bases from J, with 9 bases between. CDR3 coding DNA: TGTGCCAGCGGGGGCCTGGAGCAGTACTTC. The encoded protein is CASGGLEQYF.

To note about this clonotype: Possible read error: a much larger clone is one base away. The V and J genes are TRBV19 and TRBJ2-5; D not resolved. CDR1 and CDR2 (germline): LNHDA, SQIVND (reference sequence). Trimming pared 2 bases from V and 1 base from J, leaving 5 bases between. CDR3 length: 13 amino acids. The CDR3 protein is CASSIHRQETQYF. The CDR3 DNA is TGTGCCAGTAGTATACATCGCCAAGAGACCCAGTACTTC.

This clonotype has ten or more counts. The V gene is TRBV7-2, the J gene TRBJ1-1, with a weak D call TRBD1 (6 bases). V lost 3 bases to trimming and J lost 4 bases, with 9 bases between them. The CDR3 runs to 13 residues. Germline CDR1 reads SGHTA; CDR2 reads FQGNSA. The CDR3 spells CASSFTGTTEAFF. CDR3 nucleotide sequence: TGTGCCAGCAGCTTTACAGGGACCACTGAAGCTTTCTTT. The full variable domain, completed using reference TRBV7-2 and TRBJ1-1, is GAGVSQSPSNKVTEKGKDVELRCDPISGHTALYWYRQSLGQGLEFLIYFQGNSAPDKSGLPSDRFSAERTGGSVSTLTIQRTQQEDSAVYLCASSFTGTTEAFFGQGTRLTVV.

This clonotype was recorded at least ten times. This chain uses TRBV6-5 with TRBJ1-1, with D possibly TRBD1 on 5 matching bases. CDR3 size: 14 residues. Trimming took 6 bases from V and 5 from J, leaving 16 bases between them. The V gene's germline CDR1 is MNHEY and CDR2 SVGAGI. In nucleotides, the CDR3 is TGTGCCAGCAGAGGGGACCCCTTGGAAACTGAAGCTTTCTTT. Translated, it gives CASRGDPLETEAFF.

The table lists this clonotype with a few counts. DNA for the CDR3: TGTGCCAGCAGCTGGACGCAGGGGGCGAACGAGCAGTACTTC. This gives the protein CASSWTQGANEQYF. The rearrangement uses TRBV11-2 and TRBJ2-7; 8 nucleotides match TRBD1. Germline CDR1 and CDR2: SGHAT and FQNNGV. This CDR3 is built from 14 residues. Losses at the gene ends were 4 bases for V and 5 bases for J; bases not matched to a gene: 7.

This chain uses TRBV7-2 with TRBJ2-7; 7 bases match TRBD1. Germline V gene sequence: CDR1 SGHTA, CDR2 FQGNSA. The CDR3 is made up of 14 amino acids. V gave up 3 bases and J gave up 3 bases; unmatched junction bases: 5. The CDR3 DNA reads as TGTGCCAGCAGCTTGCACAGGGGCGTCTACGAGCAGTACTTC. This gives the protein CASSLHRGVYEQYF.

This clonotype was detected only once. Being one base from a much bigger clone, this may be a read error. This chain connects TRBV24-1 to TRBJ1-2; unclear D gene. CDR1 and CDR2 from the germline V gene are KGHDR and SFDVKD. CDR3 length: 13 residues. The CDR3 reads CASSADTFYGYTF. In DNA form, the CDR3 reads TGTGCCAGCAGTGCCGACACATTCTATGGCTACACCTTC.

The chain links TRBV11-2 to TRBJ2-7, with TRBD2 matching over 8 bases. The V gene end was trimmed by 8 bases and the J gene end by 4 bases; junction bases not matched to a gene: 13. Per the germline V gene, CDR1 is SGHAT and CDR2 is FQNNGV. CDR3 size: 15 residues. The CDR3 nucleotides are TGTGCCAGCCGGGGGGGACGGGGGAAAGCTTACGAGCAGTACTTC. Encoded protein: CASRGGRGKAYEQYF.

Comments on this clonotype: A much bigger clone sits one base away, suggesting this may be a read error. V is TRBV14 and J is TRBJ1-2; unclear D gene. Germline CDR1 is SGHDN and CDR2 is FVKESK. The ends were cut back, 5 bases at V and 6 bases at J, with 22 bases in the middle. The CDR3 extends over 16 amino acids. This CDR3 reads CASSYRPTGKDNGYTF. CDR3 bases: TGTGCCAGCAGCTACCGCCCTACCGGGAAAGATAATGGCTACACCTTC.

This clonotype was seen ten or more times. The J gene is TRBJ1-1, the V gene TRBV20-1, with D unresolved. The CDR3 is made up of 11 amino acids. CDR1 is DFQATT and CDR2 is SNEGSKA in the germline V gene (reference sequence). Trimming took off 0 bases at V and 4 bases at J, with 3 bases between the two ends. CDR3 in DNA: TGCAGTGCTAGAGAGGGCACTGAAGCTTTCTTT. Amino acids: CSAREGTEAFF.

The gene calls are TRBV10-3 and TRBJ2-2; tentatively, D is TRBD1 (6 bases). Germline-derived CDR1 and CDR2 are ENHRY and SYGVKD. This CDR3 has 17 amino acids. The germline V and J ends were trimmed by 10 bases and 8 bases, with 29 bases remaining between them. CDR3 in amino acids: CASSQETGHGPWGELFF. The CDR3, as DNA: TGTGCCAGCAGCCAAGAAACGGGACACGGTCCATGGGGGGAGCTGTTTTTT.

This clonotype has a count of ten or more. The chain joins TRBV29-1 to TRBJ1-5; D is possibly TRBD1 (5 bases). Trimming left V 4 bases short and J 0 bases short, with 13 bases between. The length of the CDR3 is 15 residues. Germline V gene sequence: CDR1 SQVTM, CDR2 ANQGSEA. For the CDR3, the DNA is TGCAGCGTTGTCAGGGATACTTATAGCAATCAGCCCCAGCATTTT. It yields the protein CSVVRDTYSNQPQHF.

This clonotype was found many times. CDR3 nucleotide sequence: TGCAGTGCTAGAGTGGGCGGGGAGACCCAGTACTTC. Protein sequence: CSARVGGETQYF. The chain recombines TRBV20-1 with TRBJ2-5, with D possibly being TRBD2 (5 bases). This CDR3 has 12 residues. Germline V gene data show CDR1 as DFQATT and CDR2 as SNEGSKA (reference sequence). V dropped 1 base and J dropped 5 bases, with 8 bases sitting between them.

In this sample, this clonotype turned up many times. The rearrangement links TRBV7-3 to TRBJ1-6, with TRBD1 matching over 7 bases. CDR3 length: 15 amino acids. The trim removed 4 bases at V and 8 bases at J, leaving 8 bases unmatched. Looked up from germline, CDR1 is SGHTA and CDR2 is FQGTGA. In DNA form, the CDR3 reads TGTGCCAGCAGCTCTCAGCCGGGACAGCATTCACCCCTCCACTTT. Translated: CASSSQPGQHSPLHF.

The chain is built from TRBV10-3 and TRBJ2-3; TRBD2 might be the D (6 bases). Deletions cut 0 bases from V and 2 bases from J, with 12 bases between. Germline lookup yields CDR1 ENHRY and CDR2 SYGVKD. This CDR3 has 16 residues. The CDR3 nucleotides are TGTGCCATCAGTGAGTCCGGACGGGAGATCACAGATACGCAGTATTTT. This translates into CAISESGREITDTQYF.

Turning to this clonotype: Lacking the conserved final phenylalanine or tryptophan, this CDR3 likely reflects a read error. The chain carries TRBV24-1 and TRBJ1-1; D not certain. The germline CDR1 and CDR2 sequences are KGHDR and SFDVKD. The V and J ends lost 2 bases and 7 bases respectively, with 13 bases between them. The CDR3 length is 14 residues. The DNA for the CDR3 is TGTGCCACCAGTGATTCCAGCGGGAGGCTTGAAGCTTTCCTT. This sequence encodes CATSDSSGRLEAFL.

The chain carries TRBV13 and TRBJ1-1; no reliable D call. This CDR3 has 13 residues. Looked up from germline, CDR1 is PRHDT and CDR2 is FYEKMQ (reference sequence). The V end was cut by 3 bases, the J end by 5 bases, with 10 bases between. The CDR3 DNA is TGTGCCAGCAGCTTTTCCGGAAAAACTGAAGCTTTCTTT. Its translation is CASSFSGKTEAFF.

This chain uses TRBV7-2 with TRBJ1-3; D ambiguous. The ends were cut back, 5 bases at V and 5 bases at J, with 13 bases in the middle. There are 14 residues in the CDR3. Germline-derived CDR1 and CDR2 are SGHTA and FQGNSA. For the CDR3, the DNA is TGTGCCAGCAGCCCTTGGACCTCAAGAAACACCATATATTTT. It translates to CASSPWTSRNTIYF.

The gene calls are TRBV9 and TRBJ2-3; D unresolved. The CDR3 has 13 amino acids. The germline CDR1 and CDR2 sequences are SGDLS and YYNGEE. The germline V and J ends were trimmed by 0 bases and 6 bases, with 8 bases remaining between them. The CDR3 bases are TGTGCCAGCAGCGTAGGCCCGGGTGATACGCAGTATTTT. It translates to CASSVGPGDTQYF.